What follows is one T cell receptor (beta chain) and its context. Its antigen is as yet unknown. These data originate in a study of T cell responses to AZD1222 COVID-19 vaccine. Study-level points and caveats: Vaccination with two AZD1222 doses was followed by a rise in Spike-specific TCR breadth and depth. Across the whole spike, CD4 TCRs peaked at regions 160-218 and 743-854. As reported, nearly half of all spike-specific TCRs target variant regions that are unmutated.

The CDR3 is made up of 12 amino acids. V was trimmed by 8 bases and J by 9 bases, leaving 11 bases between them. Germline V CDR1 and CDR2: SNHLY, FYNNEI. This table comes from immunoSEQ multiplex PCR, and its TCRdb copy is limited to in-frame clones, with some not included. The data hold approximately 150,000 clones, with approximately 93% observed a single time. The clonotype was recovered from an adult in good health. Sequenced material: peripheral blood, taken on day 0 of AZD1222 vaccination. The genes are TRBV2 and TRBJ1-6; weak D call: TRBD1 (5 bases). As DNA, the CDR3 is TGTGCCAGCTTCCAGGGCAGTTCACCCCTCCACTTT. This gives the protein CASFQGSSPLHF. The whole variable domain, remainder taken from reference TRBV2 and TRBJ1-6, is EPEVTQTPSHQVTQMGQEVILRCVPISNHLYFYWYRQILGQKVEFLVSFYNNEISEKSEIFDDQFSVERPDGSNFTLKIRSTKLEDSAMYFCASFQGSSPLHFGNGTRLTVT.